This T cell receptor (beta chain) was obtained from a study of PD-L1 blockade in urothelial cancer. The length of the CDR3 is 15 residues. The V gene end was trimmed by 3 bases and the J gene end by 3 bases; junction bases not matched to a gene: 5. Looked up from germline, CDR1 is LNHDA and CDR2 is SQIVND (reference sequence). Documented time point: peripheral blood 6 weeks after treatment start. Measured with immunoSEQ multiplex PCR; TCRdb has only the in-frame clones, and not every one. The sample includes 25,000 to 35,000 clones, approximately 81% seen only once; the top ten take about 2.7%. The sample in question was PBMCs, obtained around atezolizumab (anti-PD-L1) treatment. J is TRBJ2-5 and V is TRBV19, with 9 bases fitting TRBD2. This clonotype was sampled from a man in his 70s with urothelial cancer. The CDR3 region has the DNA TGTGCCAGTAGTATCCGATGGACTAGCGAAGAGACCCAGTACTTC. It encodes CASSIRWTSEETQYF. The whole variable domain, remainder taken from reference TRBV19 and TRBJ2-5, is DGGITQSPKYLFRKEGQNVTLSCEQNLNHDAMYWYRQDPGQGLRLIYYSQIVNDFQKGDIAEGYSVSREKKESFPLTVTSAQKNPTAFYLCASSIRWTSEETQYFGPGTRLLVL.